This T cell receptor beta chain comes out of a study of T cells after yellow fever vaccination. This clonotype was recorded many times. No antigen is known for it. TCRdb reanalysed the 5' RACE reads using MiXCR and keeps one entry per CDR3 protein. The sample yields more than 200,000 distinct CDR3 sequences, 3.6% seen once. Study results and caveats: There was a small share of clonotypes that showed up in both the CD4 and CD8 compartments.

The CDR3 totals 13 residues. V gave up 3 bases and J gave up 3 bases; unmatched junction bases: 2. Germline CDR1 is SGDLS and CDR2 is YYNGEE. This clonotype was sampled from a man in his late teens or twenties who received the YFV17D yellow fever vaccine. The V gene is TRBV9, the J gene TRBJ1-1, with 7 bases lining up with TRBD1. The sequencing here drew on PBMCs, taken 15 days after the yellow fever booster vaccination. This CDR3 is CASSAQGDTEAFF. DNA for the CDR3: TGTGCCAGCAGCGCTCAGGGGGACACTGAAGCTTTCTTT.